Below are 15 T cell receptor beta chains sequenced from a single sample in a study of PD-1 blockade in classical Hodgkin lymphoma. Method: immunoSEQ multiplex PCR; TCRdb's copy keeps in-frame clones and lacks some. The data hold tens of thousands of clones, with around 69% observed a single time. The sample's time point: cycle 4 day 1 (C4D1), after more than five weeks of nivolumab. There was relapse after autologous stem cell transplantation in every patient, and there was variation in brentuximab vedotin exposure. Sequencing was performed on peripheral blood mononuclear cells (PBMCs), taken before the fourth cycle of nivolumab. Every receptor here comes from a human donor with classical Hodgkin lymphoma.

The CDR3 sequence is CASRNPWGLIQGQSYEQYF. Written as DNA, the CDR3 is TGTGCCAGCAGGAACCCCTGGGGCCTTATACAGGGGCAGTCCTACGAGCAGTACTTC. This chain links TRBV11-2 with TRBJ2-7, with 7 bases identical to TRBD1. From germline, CDR1 is SGHAT and CDR2 FQNNGV. The CDR3 sequence is 19 residues long. V shed 6 bases, J shed 1 base, and the junction held 21 bases outside the gene matches.

This chain joins TRBV28 and TRBJ2-7, with 8 bases aligning to TRBD1. V dropped 6 bases and J dropped 0; count of bases not matched to a gene: 7. The CDR3 covers 15 residues. In germline, CDR1 is MDHEN, CDR2 SYDVKM. This chain's CDR3 is CASRINRGTSYEQYF. In nucleotides, the CDR3 is TGTGCCAGCAGGATAAACAGGGGGACCTCCTACGAGCAGTACTTC.

The V call is TRBV5-6, the J call TRBJ1-5; weak D call: TRBD1 (5 bases). The CDR3 sequence is 14 residues long. The ends were cut back, 2 bases at V and 3 bases at J, with 9 bases in the middle. CDR1 and CDR2 (germline): SGHDT, YYEEEE. Written as DNA, the CDR3 is TGTGCCAGCAGCTTTGGGGGGTACAATCAGCCCCAGCATTTT. The encoded protein is CASSFGGYNQPQHF.

The V gene is TRBV7-2, the J gene TRBJ2-7, with D perhaps TRBD1 or TRBD2 (5 bases each). Trimming shortened V by 3 bases and J by 4 bases, and 10 bases separated the two germline ends. This CDR3 has 13 residues. Germline V gene lookup returns CDR1 SGHTA and CDR2 FQGNSA. The CDR3 region is CASSFGGGYEQYF. CDR3 DNA sequence: TGTGCCAGCAGCTTCGGTGGGGGATACGAGCAGTACTTC.

This chain joins TRBV4-1 and TRBJ2-1, with TRBD1 matching over 9 bases. V gave up 2 bases and J gave up 4 bases; unmatched junction bases: 3. The V gene's germline CDR1 is MGHRA and CDR2 YSYEKL. The CDR3 sequence is 15 residues long. Written as DNA, the CDR3 is TGCGCCAGCAGCCAACGGGGACAGGGTTACAATGAGCAGTTCTTC. Translated: CASSQRGQGYNEQFF.

V and J are TRBV29-1 and TRBJ1-2, with unresolved D. The V and J ends lost 3 bases and 8 bases respectively, with 10 bases between them. The CDR3 has 11 residues. From germline, CDR1 is SQVTM and CDR2 ANQGSEA. CDR3 region: CSVDPSGGYTF. The CDR3, as DNA: TGCAGCGTTGACCCATCTGGGGGCTACACCTTC.

The chain is built from TRBV7-8 and TRBJ2-7, with D possibly being TRBD1 (6 bases). The CDR3 spans 13 residues. CDR1 is SGHVS and CDR2 is FQNEAQ in the germline V gene. Trimming removed 7 bases from V and 1 base from J, with 11 bases in between. For the CDR3, the DNA is TGTGCCAGCACCCAAGGACAGTCCTACGAGCAGTACTTC. Its protein product is CASTQGQSYEQYF.

The chain combines TRBV19 with TRBJ2-5; 8 bases are shared with TRBD1. The CDR3 is made up of 16 amino acids. CDR1 and CDR2 (germline): LNHDA, SQIVND (reference sequence). Unmatched junction bases numbered 12, after V lost 4 bases and J lost 5 bases. Here the CDR3 DNA reads TGTGCCAGTAGTACTGCCGGACAGGGATGGGGGGAGACCCAGTACTTC. Residues: CASSTAGQGWGETQYF.

The chain employs TRBV5-1 and TRBJ2-7, with 8 bases fitting TRBD1. The CDR3 covers 14 residues. V trimming: 2 bases; J trimming: 5 bases; junction bases outside the gene matches: 6. Germline loops: CDR1 SGHRS, CDR2 YFSETQ. CDR3 DNA sequence: TGCGCCAGCAGCTTTACAGGGGGTGAAGACGAGCAGTACTTC. It is translated as CASSFTGGEDEQYF. Drawing the rest from reference TRBV5-1 and TRBJ2-7, the complete variable domain is KAGVTQTPRYLIKTRGQQVTLSCSPISGHRSVSWYQQTPGQGLQFLFEYFSETQRNKGNFPGRFSGRQFSNSRSEMNVSTLELGDSALYLCASSFTGGEDEQYFGPGTRLTVT.

The rearrangement links TRBV19 to TRBJ1-4; D is ambiguous. The CDR3 length is 14 residues. Trimming pared 0 bases from V and 7 bases from J, leaving 9 bases between. From germline, CDR1 is LNHDA and CDR2 SQIVND (reference sequence). CDR3 amino acids: CASSIEGFGEKLFF. The CDR3 DNA sequence: TGTGCCAGTAGTATAGAGGGATTTGGTGAAAAACTGTTTTTT.

CDR3 sequence reads: CASSLSAVEAGYTF. The CDR3, as DNA: TGCGCCAGCAGCTTAAGCGCAGTGGAAGCTGGCTACACCTTC. The J gene is TRBJ1-2, the V gene TRBV5-1; unclear D gene. Trimming stripped 2 bases from V and 7 bases from J, with 15 bases between. Germline-derived CDR1 and CDR2 are SGHRS and YFSETQ. This CDR3 contains 14 residues.

The genes are TRBV21-1 and TRBJ2-7; TRBD2 is the table's D call, not checked against the DNA. TRBV21-1 is labeled a pseudogene. CDR3 length equals 18 residues. CDR3 nucleotide sequence: TGTGCCAGCAGCAAAGAGGGGGGGCTAGCGAGAAGCTCCTACGAGCAGTACTTC. Amino acids: CASSKEGGLARSSYEQYF.

This clone was observed a few times. The V gene is TRBV5-1, the J gene TRBJ2-7, with 9 bases lining up with TRBD1. The CDR3 extends over 14 amino acids. The germline V gene encodes CDR1 SGHRS and CDR2 YFSETQ. V lost 4 bases to trimming and J lost 6 bases; unmatched junction nucleotides: 8. CDR3 loop: CASSQAGQGREQYF. The CDR3 DNA reads as TGCGCCAGCAGCCAGGCGGGACAGGGACGCGAGCAGTACTTC.

The chain joins TRBV7-9 to TRBJ2-1, with 12 bases identical to TRBD2. CDR1 and CDR2 from the germline V gene are SEHNR and FQNEAQ (reference sequence). The ends lost 2 bases at V and 8 bases at J; junction bases unmatched: 4. The CDR3 runs 15 residues. CDR3 region: CASSLRTSGEDEQFF. The CDR3 nucleotides are TGTGCCAGCAGCTTAAGGACTAGCGGGGAGGATGAGCAGTTCTTC. Full variable domain (missing parts from reference TRBV7-9 and TRBJ2-1): DTGVSQNPRHKITKRGQNVTFRCDPISEHNRLYWYRQTLGQGPEFLTYFQNEAQLEKSRLLSDRFSAERPKGSFSTLEIQRTEQGDSAMYLCASSLRTSGEDEQFFGPGTRLTVL.

The chain is built from TRBV7-2 and TRBJ1-2; unclear D gene. Germline V gene lookup returns CDR1 SGHTA and CDR2 FQGNSA. The CDR3 contains 13 residues. V lost 2 bases, J lost 9 bases, and 13 bases lay in between. The CDR3 bases are TGTGCCAGCAGCTTACGTGACATCCTGAGCTACACCTTC. It yields the protein CASSLRDILSYTF.